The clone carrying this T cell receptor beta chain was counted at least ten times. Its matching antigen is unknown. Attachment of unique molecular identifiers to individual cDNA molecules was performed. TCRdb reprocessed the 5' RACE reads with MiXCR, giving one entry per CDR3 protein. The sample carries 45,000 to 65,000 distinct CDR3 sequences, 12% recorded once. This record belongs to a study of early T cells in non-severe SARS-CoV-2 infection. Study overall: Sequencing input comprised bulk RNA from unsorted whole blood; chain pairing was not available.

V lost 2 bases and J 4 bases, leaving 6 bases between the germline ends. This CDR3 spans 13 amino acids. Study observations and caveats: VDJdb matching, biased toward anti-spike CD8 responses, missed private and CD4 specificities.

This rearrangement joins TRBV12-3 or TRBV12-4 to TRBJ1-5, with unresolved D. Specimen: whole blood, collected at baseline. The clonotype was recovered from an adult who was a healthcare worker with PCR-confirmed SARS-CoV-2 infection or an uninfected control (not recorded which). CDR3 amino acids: CASSLQLNQPQHF. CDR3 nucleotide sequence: TGTGCCAGCAGTTTACAGTTAAATCAGCCCCAGCATTTT.